This T cell receptor (beta chain) comes out of a study of blood T cell repertoires in COVID-19. The wider study: Donors in the United States, Italy and Spain gave samples during acute or convalescent COVID-19.

Measured with immunoSEQ multiplex PCR; TCRdb has only the in-frame clones, and not every one. Of about 120,000 clones in the sample, 60% to 85% were seen once. The origin of this receptor is a man aged 65 to 85 with acute or convalescent COVID-19. Sequencing used peripheral blood.

CDR3: CASSLEVAQETQYF. In DNA, the CDR3 is TGTGCCAGCAGCTTAGAGGTAGCCCAAGAGACCCAGTACTTC. The V call is TRBV7-2, the J call TRBJ2-5; unclear D gene. The CDR3 loop spans 14 amino acids. V shed 1 base and J shed 1 base, with 7 bases lying between them. Germline V gives CDR1 SGHTA, CDR2 FQGNSA.